The source of this TCR beta chain is a study of PD-1 blockade in classical Hodgkin lymphoma. Whole-study findings and limits: A reduction in baseline TCR diversity was reportedly seen in newly diagnosed patients relative to healthy donors. Repertoire difference causes, possibly disease activity or prior therapy, remain undefined.

The protocol was immunoSEQ multiplex PCR, while the TCRdb copy is restricted to in-frame clones and leaves out a portion. Of tens of thousands of clones listed, 94% are singletons. As to time point: newly diagnosed, previously untreated cHL patient sample. The CDR3 is made up of 16 amino acids. The germline CDR1 and CDR2 sequences are SEHNR and FQNEAQ (reference sequence). J was trimmed by 6 bases and V by 5 bases; bases with no gene match: 12. Regarding this clone: The antigen remains undetermined.

This TCR derives from a human donor with classical Hodgkin lymphoma. The rearrangement joins TRBV7-9 to TRBJ2-3, with TRBD2 identical over 9 bases. Specimen: peripheral blood mononuclear cells (PBMCs). As DNA, the CDR3 is TGTGCCAGCAGCCCCGCGGGGGGGGCCAGCCCGGATACGCAGTATTTT. Translating gives CASSPAGGASPDTQYF. The full variable domain, completed using reference TRBV7-9 and TRBJ2-3, is DTGVSQNPRHKITKRGQNVTFRCDPISEHNRLYWYRQTLGQGPEFLTYFQNEAQLEKSRLLSDRFSAERPKGSFSTLEIQRTEQGDSAMYLCASSPAGGASPDTQYFGPGTRLTVL.